This T cell receptor (beta chain) was sequenced in a study of blood T cell repertoires in COVID-19 (TCRdb year 2020). For the study in its entirety: Samples covering the acute and convalescent phases of COVID-19 were provided by collaborators in the United States, Italy and Spain. The prospective study material was composed of cDNA or gDNA derived from T cells, B-cell-depleted T cells, or PBMCs. Deeply sampled blood TCRbeta repertoires from subjects exposed to, actively infected with, or recovered from COVID-19 were included in the dataset. A freely available public database, intended as a resource for researchers studying the immune response to SARS-CoV-2, is where the repertoires were released. Samples were obtained from the ongoing ImmuneRACE study (first 160 participants) and from some 1,300 subjects provided by 6 global collaborators. The sample metadata nearly always contained a de-identified subject ID, COVID-19 status, age in years and sex. Where available, HLA class I and class II types were obtained from metadata supplied by the sample provider rather than from assay-based typing. General findings and caveats noted by the study authors: The amount of clinical and demographic metadata varied by source and participant and was provided uncurated.

Comment on this clone: Its target antigen remains unknown. No base quality values were provided; no much bigger clone lies one nucleotide off.

The immunoSEQ Assay, a bias-controlled multiplex PCR, was used to amplify TCRbeta CDR3 regions from genomic DNA. The study's processing was this. The number of nucleated cells in each sample was estimated from the amplification of reference gene primers within the assay. To quantify the absolute abundance of each unique TCRbeta CDR3 rearrangement, sequence reads were collapsed and filtered. For each sample, productive Simpson clonality was calculated by taking the square root of Simpson's diversity index across productive rearrangements. The clones in this table, taken by TCRdb from immuneACCESS, are in-frame only. Not every clone is retained; where verified, under half of the shortfall comes from an unresolved V gene, and the cause of the rest is unknown. V and J calls and clone size are given by that table; D and trimming were obtained from the DNA. This sample is represented by 220,000 or so clones; roughly 89% of them were singletons. The top ten clones comprise approximately 16% of the sample.

In the prospective study, participants were roughly 18 to 90 years old, resided in fewer than 25 geographic areas of the United States, and were enrolled through a virtual design. In the prospective study, cohorts were assigned on the basis of participant-reported clinical history obtained from a screening survey and a study questionnaire. Exposed participants had been in contact, within 2 weeks of entering the study, with a person who had a PCR-confirmed or clinician-diagnosed case of COVID-19. In the prospective study, mobile phlebotomists collected whole blood, serum and a nasopharyngeal or oropharyngeal swab from each participant. Over an approximately 2-month period, participants in the prospective study had the option of providing additional blood draws and questionnaires. Before DNA extraction, prospective study blood samples were shipped either frozen or at room temperature. V and J lose 2 bases and 2 bases, and a span of 8 bases separates them. The CDR1 and CDR2 encoded by the germline V gene (reference sequence) are SGHKS and YYEKEE. The CDR3 goes from the cysteine to the phenylalanine over 14 residues. Only the CDR3 DNA is retained, 42 bases long and in frame from the first base.

The chain couples TRBV5-5 to TRBJ1-3, with no confident D gene call. The sequence was collected from a man aged 25 to 40 who had been exposed to COVID-19. The specimen sequenced was PBMCs or T cells enriched from blood (not recorded which). The DNA sequence reads TGTGCCAGCAGCTTTTCAGGAACTGGAAACACCATATATTTT. This codes for CASSFSGTGNTIYF.